This T cell receptor beta chain was identified during a study of blood T cells in healthy people across ages. Study conclusions and caveats: Diversity of TCR beta per million T cells declined in a roughly linear way with age.

Germline V gene data show CDR1 as SGHAT and CDR2 as FQNNGV. The CDR3 contains 17 residues. Trimming stripped 3 bases from V and 2 bases from J, with 17 bases between. In regard to this clonotype: The antigen is unknown.

Per-sample yields of isolated PBMCs were at least 6.5 million. Using a J-beta primer mix together with a sample-barcoded 5' primer, a second PCR was run for roughly 7 to 12 cycles. TCRdb used MiXCR to reprocess the 5' RACE reads, holding one entry per CDR3 protein. This table holds 450,000 to 650,000 distinct CDR3 sequences, 20% to 30% found once. This sample was also put to use in a study of T cells of mothers and their children. That publication notes: Maternal samples each gave over 9.5 million TCR beta CDR3 reads, and child samples 3 million to 3.5 million each. Related and unrelated pairs show similar shaping of TCR recombination output by thymic selection.

The rearrangement joins TRBV11-2 to TRBJ1-3, with a weak D call TRBD1 (5 bases). Sequenced material: blood. This clonotype was obtained from a boy younger than 18 in good health. Here the CDR3 reads CASSFPPGELAGNTIYF. The CDR3 DNA reads TGTGCCAGCAGCTTCCCCCCGGGGGAGTTGGCTGGAAACACCATATATTTT.